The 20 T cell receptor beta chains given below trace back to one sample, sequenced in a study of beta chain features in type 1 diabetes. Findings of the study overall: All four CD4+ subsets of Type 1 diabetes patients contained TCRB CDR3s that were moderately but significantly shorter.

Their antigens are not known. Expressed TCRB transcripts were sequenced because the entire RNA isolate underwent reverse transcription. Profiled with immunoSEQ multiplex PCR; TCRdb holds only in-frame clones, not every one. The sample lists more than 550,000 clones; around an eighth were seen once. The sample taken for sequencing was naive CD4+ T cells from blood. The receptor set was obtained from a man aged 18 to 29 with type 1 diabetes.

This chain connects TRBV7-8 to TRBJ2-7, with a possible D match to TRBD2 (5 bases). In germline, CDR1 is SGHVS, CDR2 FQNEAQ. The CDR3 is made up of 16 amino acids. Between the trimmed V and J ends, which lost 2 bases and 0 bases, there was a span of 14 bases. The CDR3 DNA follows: TGTGCCAGCAGCTTAACGCTAGAGCGGTACTCCTACGAGCAGTACTTC. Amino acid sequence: CASSLTLERYSYEQYF.

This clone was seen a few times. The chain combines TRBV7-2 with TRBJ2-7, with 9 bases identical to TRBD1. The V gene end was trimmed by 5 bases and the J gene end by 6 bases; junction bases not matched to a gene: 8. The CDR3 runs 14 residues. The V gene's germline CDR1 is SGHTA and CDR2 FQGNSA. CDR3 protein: CASSTNRGRLEQYF. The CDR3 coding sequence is TGTGCCAGCAGCACCAACAGGGGGCGCCTCGAGCAGTACTTC. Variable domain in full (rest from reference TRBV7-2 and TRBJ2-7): GAGVSQSPSNKVTEKGKDVELRCDPISGHTALYWYRQSLGQGLEFLIYFQGNSAPDKSGLPSDRFSAERTGGSVSTLTIQRTQQEDSAVYLCASSTNRGRLEQYFGPGTRLTVT.

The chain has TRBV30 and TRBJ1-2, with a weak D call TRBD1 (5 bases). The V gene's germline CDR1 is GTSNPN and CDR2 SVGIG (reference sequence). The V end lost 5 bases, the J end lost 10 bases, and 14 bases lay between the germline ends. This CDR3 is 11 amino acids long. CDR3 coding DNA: TGTGCCTGGGGTCGGGGGTTGGACTACACCTTC. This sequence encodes CAWGRGLDYTF. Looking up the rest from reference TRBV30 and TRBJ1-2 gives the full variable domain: SQTIHQWPATLVQPVGSPLSLECTVEGTSNPNLYWYRQAAGRGLQLLFYSVGIGQISSEVPQNLSASRPQDRQFILSSKKLLLSDSGFYLCAWGRGLDYTFGSGTRLTVV.

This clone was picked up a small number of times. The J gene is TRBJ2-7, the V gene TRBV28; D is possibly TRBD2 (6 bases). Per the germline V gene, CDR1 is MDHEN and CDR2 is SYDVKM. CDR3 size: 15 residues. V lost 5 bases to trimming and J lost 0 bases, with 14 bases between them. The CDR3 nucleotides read TGTGCCAGCAGTCCGGGAGCTAGGGGCTCCTACGAGCAGTACTTC. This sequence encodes CASSPGARGSYEQYF.

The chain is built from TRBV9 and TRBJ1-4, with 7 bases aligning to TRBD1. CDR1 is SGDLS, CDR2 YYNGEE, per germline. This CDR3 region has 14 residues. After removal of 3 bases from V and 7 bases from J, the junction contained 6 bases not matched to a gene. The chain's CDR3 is CASSGQGFGEKLFF. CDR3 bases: TGTGCCAGCAGCGGACAGGGTTTCGGTGAAAAACTGTTTTTT.

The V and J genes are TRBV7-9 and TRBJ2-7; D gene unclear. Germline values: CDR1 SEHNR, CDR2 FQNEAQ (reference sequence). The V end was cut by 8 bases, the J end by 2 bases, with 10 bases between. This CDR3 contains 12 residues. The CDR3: CASAGETYEQYF. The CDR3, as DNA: TGTGCCAGCGCAGGCGAGACCTACGAGCAGTACTTC.

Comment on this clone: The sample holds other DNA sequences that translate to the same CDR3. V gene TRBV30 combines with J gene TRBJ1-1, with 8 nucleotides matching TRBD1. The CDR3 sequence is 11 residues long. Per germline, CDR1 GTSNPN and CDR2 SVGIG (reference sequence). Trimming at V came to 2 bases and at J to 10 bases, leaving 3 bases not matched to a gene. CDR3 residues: CAWSQGAGAFF. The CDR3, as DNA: TGTGCCTGGAGTCAGGGGGCCGGAGCTTTCTTT.

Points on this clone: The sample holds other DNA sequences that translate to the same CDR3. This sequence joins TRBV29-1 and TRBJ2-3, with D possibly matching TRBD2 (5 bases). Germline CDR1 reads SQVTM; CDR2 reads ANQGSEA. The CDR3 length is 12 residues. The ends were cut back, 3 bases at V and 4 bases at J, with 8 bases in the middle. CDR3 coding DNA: TGCAGCGTTGATGAGGGCGCAGATACGCAGTATTTT. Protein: CSVDEGADTQYF.

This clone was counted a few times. CDR3 loop: CSDRTGGTEQFF. The CDR3 DNA follows: TGCAGCGACCGGACAGGGGGCACTGAGCAGTTCTTC. This chain joins TRBV29-1 and TRBJ2-1; 11 bases agree with TRBD1. The CDR3 totals 12 residues. J was trimmed by 9 bases and V by 7 bases; bases with no gene match: 5. The germline CDR1 and CDR2 sequences are SQVTM and ANQGSEA.

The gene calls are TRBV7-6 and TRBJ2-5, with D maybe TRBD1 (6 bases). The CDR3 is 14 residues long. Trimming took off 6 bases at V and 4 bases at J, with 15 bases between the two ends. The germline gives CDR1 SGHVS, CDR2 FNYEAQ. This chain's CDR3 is CASSPGGDLETQYF. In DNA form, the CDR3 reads TGTGCCAGCAGTCCTGGGGGCGATTTAGAGACCCAGTACTTC.

CDR3 in amino acids: CAWSPGGADIQYF. DNA of the CDR3: TGTGCCTGGAGTCCCGGGGGGGCAGACATTCAGTACTTC. The chain employs TRBV30 and TRBJ2-4, with 8 bases identical to TRBD2. Trimming at V came to 2 bases and at J to 8 bases, leaving 5 bases not matched to a gene. Germline V gene data show CDR1 as GTSNPN and CDR2 as SVGIG (reference sequence). The CDR3 length is 13 residues. Filled out from reference TRBV30 and TRBJ2-4, the complete variable domain reads SQTIHQWPATLVQPVGSPLSLECTVEGTSNPNLYWYRQAAGRGLQLLFYSVGIGQISSEVPQNLSASRPQDRQFILSSKKLLLSDSGFYLCAWSPGGADIQYFGAGTRLSVL.

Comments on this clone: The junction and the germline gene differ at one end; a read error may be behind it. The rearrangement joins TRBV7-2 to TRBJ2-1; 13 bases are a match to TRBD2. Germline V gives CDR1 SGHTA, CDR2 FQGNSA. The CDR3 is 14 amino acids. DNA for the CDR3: TGTGCCAGCAGCTCTACCGGGACTAGCGGGACCCTCCTCTTC. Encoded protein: CASSSTGTSGTLLF. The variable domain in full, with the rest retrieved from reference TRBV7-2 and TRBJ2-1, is GAGVSQSPSNKVTEKGKDVELRCDPISGHTALYWYRQSLGQGLEFLIYFQGNSAPDKSGLPSDRFSAERTGGSVSTLTIQRTQQEDSAVYLCASSSTGTSGTLLFGPGTRLTVL.

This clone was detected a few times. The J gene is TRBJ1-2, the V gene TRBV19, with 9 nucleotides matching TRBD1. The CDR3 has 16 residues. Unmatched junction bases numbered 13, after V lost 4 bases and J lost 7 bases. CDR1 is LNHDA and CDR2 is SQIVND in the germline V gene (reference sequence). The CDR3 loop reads CASSSYPGTGRVGYTF. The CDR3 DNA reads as TGTGCCAGTAGTAGCTACCCGGGGACAGGGAGAGTTGGCTACACCTTC.

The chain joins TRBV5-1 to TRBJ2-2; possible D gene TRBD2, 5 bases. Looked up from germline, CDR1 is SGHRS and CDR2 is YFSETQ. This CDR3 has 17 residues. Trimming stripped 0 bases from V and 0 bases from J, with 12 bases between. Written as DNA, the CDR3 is TGCGCCAGCAGCTTGGGGTGGAGACTAACGAACACCGGGGAGCTGTTTTTT. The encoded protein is CASSLGWRLTNTGELFF.

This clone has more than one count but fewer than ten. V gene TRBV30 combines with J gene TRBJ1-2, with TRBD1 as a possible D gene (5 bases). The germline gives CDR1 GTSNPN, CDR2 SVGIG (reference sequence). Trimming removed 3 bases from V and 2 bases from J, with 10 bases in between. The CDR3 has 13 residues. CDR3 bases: TGTGCCTGGAGGAGGGACGGCAACTATGGCTACACCTTC. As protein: CAWRRDGNYGYTF.

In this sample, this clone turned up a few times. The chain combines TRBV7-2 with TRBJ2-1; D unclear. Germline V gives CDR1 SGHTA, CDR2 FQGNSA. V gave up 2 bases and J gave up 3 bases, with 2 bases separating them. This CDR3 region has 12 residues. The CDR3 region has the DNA TGTGCCAGCAGCTTATTCTACAATGAGCAGTTCTTC. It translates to CASSLFYNEQFF.

CDR3 sequence (DNA): TGTGCCAGCAGCTCTGGACAGGGACGGGATACGCAGTATTTT. Its translation: CASSSGQGRDTQYF. The chain joins TRBV7-2 to TRBJ2-3; 8 bases are shared with TRBD1. The V gene end was trimmed by 4 bases and the J gene end by 6 bases; junction bases not matched to a gene: 6. CDR3 length: 14 residues. The V gene's germline CDR1 is SGHTA and CDR2 FQGNSA.

Here the CDR3 DNA reads TGTGCCAGCAGCAAGGGACTAGCGGTCTACAATGAGCAGTTCTTC. It specifies CASSKGLAVYNEQFF. The chain uses TRBV9 and TRBJ2-1, with 11 bases fitting TRBD2. There are 15 residues in the CDR3. Germline-derived CDR1 and CDR2 are SGDLS and YYNGEE. J gave up 3 bases and V 4 bases, and 3 bases lay outside the gene matches.

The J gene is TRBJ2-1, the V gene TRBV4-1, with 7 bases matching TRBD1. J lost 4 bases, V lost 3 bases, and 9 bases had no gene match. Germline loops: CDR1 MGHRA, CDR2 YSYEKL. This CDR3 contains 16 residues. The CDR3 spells CASSQMGQRTYNEQFF. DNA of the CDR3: TGCGCCAGCAGCCAGATGGGACAGCGTACTTACAATGAGCAGTTCTTC.

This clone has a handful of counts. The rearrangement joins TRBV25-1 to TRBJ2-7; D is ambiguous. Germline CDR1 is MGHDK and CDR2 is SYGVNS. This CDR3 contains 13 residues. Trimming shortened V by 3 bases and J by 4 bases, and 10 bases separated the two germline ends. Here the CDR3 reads CASSDATIYEQYF. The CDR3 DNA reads TGTGCCAGCAGTGACGCGACAATTTACGAGCAGTACTTC.